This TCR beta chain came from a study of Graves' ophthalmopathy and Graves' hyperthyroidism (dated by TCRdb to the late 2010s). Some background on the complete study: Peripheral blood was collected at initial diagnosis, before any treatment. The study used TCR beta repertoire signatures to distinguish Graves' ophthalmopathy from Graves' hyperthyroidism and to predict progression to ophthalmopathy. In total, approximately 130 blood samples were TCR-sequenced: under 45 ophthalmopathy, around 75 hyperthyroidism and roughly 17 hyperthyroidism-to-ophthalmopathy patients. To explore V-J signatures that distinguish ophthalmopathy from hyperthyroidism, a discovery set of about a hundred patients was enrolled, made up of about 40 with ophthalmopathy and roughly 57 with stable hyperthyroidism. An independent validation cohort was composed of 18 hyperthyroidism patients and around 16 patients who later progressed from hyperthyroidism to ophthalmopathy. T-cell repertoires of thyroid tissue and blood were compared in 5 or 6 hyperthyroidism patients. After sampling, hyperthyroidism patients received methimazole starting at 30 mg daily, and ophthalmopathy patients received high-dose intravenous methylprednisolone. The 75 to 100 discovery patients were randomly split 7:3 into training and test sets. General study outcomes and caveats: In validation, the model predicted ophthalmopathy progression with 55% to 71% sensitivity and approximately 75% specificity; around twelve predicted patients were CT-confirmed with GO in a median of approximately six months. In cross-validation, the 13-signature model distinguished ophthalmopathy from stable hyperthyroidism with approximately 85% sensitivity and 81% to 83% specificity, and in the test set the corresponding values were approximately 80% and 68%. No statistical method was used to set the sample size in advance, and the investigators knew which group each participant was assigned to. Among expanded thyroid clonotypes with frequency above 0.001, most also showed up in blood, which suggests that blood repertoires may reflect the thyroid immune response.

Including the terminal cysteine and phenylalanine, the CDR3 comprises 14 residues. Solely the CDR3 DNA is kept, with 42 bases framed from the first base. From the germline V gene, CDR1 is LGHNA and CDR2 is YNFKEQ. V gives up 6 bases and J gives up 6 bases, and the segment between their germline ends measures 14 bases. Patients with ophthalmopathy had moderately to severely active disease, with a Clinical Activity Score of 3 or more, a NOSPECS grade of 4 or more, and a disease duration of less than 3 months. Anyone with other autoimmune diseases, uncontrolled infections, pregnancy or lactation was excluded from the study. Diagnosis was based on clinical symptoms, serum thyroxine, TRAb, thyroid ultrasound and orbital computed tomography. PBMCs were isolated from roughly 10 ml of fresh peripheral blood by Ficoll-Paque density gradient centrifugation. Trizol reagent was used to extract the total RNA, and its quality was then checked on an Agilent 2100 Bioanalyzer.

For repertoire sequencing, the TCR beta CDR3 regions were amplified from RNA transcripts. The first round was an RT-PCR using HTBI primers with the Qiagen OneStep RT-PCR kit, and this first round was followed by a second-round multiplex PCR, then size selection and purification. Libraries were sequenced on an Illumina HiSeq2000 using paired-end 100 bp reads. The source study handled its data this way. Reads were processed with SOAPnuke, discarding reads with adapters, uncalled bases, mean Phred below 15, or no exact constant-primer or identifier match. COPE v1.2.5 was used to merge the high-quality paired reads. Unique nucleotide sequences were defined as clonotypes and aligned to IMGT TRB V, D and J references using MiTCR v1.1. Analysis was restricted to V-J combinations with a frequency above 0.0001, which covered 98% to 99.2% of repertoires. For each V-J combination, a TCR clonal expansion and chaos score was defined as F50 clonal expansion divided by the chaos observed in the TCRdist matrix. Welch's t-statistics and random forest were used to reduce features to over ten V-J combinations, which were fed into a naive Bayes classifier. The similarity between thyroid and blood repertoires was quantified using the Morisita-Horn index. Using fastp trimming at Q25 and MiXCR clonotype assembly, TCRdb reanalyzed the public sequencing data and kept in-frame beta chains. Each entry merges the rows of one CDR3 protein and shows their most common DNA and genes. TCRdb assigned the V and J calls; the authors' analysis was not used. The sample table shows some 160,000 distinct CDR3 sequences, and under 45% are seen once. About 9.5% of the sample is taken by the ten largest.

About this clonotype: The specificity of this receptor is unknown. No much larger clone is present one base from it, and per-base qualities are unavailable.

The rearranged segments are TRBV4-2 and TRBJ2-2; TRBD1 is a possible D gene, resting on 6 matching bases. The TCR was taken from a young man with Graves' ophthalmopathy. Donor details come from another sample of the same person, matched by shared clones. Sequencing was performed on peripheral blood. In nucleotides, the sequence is TGTGCCAGCAGGATGGACAGTGGTGCCGGGGAGCTGTTTTTT. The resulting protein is CASRMDSGAGELFF.